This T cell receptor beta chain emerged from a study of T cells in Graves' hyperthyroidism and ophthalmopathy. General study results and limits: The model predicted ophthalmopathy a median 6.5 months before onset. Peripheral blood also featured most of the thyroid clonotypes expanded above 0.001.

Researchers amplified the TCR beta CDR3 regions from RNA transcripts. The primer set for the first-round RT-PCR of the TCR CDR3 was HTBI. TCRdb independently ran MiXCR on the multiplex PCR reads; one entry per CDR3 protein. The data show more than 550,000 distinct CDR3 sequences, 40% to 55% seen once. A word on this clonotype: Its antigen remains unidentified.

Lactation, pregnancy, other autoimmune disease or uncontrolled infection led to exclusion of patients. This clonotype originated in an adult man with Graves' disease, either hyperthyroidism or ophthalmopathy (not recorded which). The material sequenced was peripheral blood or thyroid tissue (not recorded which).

The CDR3 DNA follows: TGTGCCAGCAGCCGGGGACAGGGGGCAGTCTATGGCTACACCTTC. Its translation is CASSRGQGAVYGYTF. The V gene is TRBV13, the J gene TRBJ1-2, with TRBD1 identical over 12 bases. The J segment lost 4 bases and the V segment lost 5 bases, leaving 5 bases of the junction unmatched. This CDR3 comprises 15 residues. Looked up from germline, CDR1 is PRHDT and CDR2 is FYEKMQ (reference sequence).